These T cell receptor beta chains were read from a single sample in a study of Ad26.COV2.S vaccination and SARS-CoV-2 variants. Only in-frame clones appear in the TCRdb table, and some are missing; sequencing was by immunoSEQ multiplex PCR. The sample yields about 350,000 clones, around 89% seen once. This specimen consisted of peripheral blood, obtained in a trial of Ad26.COV2.S vaccine versus placebo. Every receptor here comes from a person between 18 and 65 years old who received the Ad26.COV2.S COVID-19 vaccine or a placebo. CDR3s include the opening cysteine and the closing phenylalanine or tryptophan. A D gene is named only where the DNA matches it firmly. The size field is filled for only some rows; it gives once, few, many or a size class.

J: TRBJ2-3; D: TRBD2; V: TRBV29-1; size: -; DNA: TGCAGCGTTGGGGAGTCAGCGTCGGGGGGTGCAGATACGCAGTATTTT; CDR3: CSVGESASGGADTQYF
J: TRBJ2-7; D: TRBD2; V: TRBV28; size: -; DNA: TGTGCCAGCAGTCCCCCCACGGGACTAAAGTACTTC; CDR3: CASSPPTGLKYF
J: TRBJ2-7; D: TRBD1; V: TRBV3-1/TRBV3-2; size: -; DNA: TGTGCCAGCAGCCGGACAGGGGGCTCCTACGAGCAGTACTTC; CDR3: CASSRTGGSYEQYF
J: TRBJ2-2; D: -; V: TRBV7-2; size: -; DNA: TGTGCCAGCAGCACCCGACAGAACACCGGGGAGCTGTTTTTT; CDR3: CASSTRQNTGELFF
J: TRBJ2-7; D: TRBD2; V: TRBV15; size: once; DNA: TGTGCCACCAGCAGACCGAGGACTAGCGCAACCTACGAGCAGTACTTC; CDR3: CATSRPRTSATYEQYF
J: TRBJ2-7; D: -; V: TRBV28; size: -; DNA: TGTGCCAGCCGCCCCCCTGATCGCTACGAGCAGTACTTC; CDR3: CASRPPDRYEQYF
J: TRBJ2-5; D: -; V: TRBV29-1; size: -; DNA: TGCAGCGTTGGAGAGACCCAGTACTTC; CDR3: CSVGETQYF
J: TRBJ2-5; D: -; V: TRBV12-3/TRBV12-4; size: -; DNA: TGTGCCAGCAGTTTAGCGCGGGGTCCCCAGTACTTC; CDR3: CASSLARGPQYF
J: TRBJ1-5; D: -; V: TRBV28; size: -; DNA: TGTGCCAGCAGATACACAGGGAGCCCCAATCAGCCCCAGCATTTT; CDR3: CASRYTGSPNQPQHF
J: TRBJ1-4; D: -; V: TRBV20-1; size: -; DNA: TGCAGTGCTAGTACAGGGCGGGCTAATGAAAAACTGTTTTTT; CDR3: CSASTGRANEKLFF
J: TRBJ1-1; D: -; V: TRBV10-3; size: -; DNA: TGTGCCATCAGTGGCAGGGGAGGGCCGGGTGAAGCTTTCTTT; CDR3: CAISGRGGPGEAFF
J: TRBJ2-3; D: TRBD2; V: TRBV9; size: -; DNA: TGTGCCAGCAGCGTAAGCGGGAGAAGAGATACGCAGTATTTT; CDR3: CASSVSGRRDTQYF
J: TRBJ1-2; D: TRBD1; V: TRBV7-8; size: -; DNA: TGTGCCAGCAGCTTAAGGGTATCGGGACAGATAAACTATGGCTACACCTTC; CDR3: CASSLRVSGQINYGYTF
J: TRBJ1-1; D: -; V: TRBV28; size: -; DNA: TGTGCCAGCAGCATCGGGGAGGGGACTGAAGCTTTCTTT; CDR3: CASSIGEGTEAFF
J: TRBJ2-1; D: -; V: TRBV11-2; size: -; DNA: TGTGCCAGCAGCTTAAACCACCCTCGCGGCTACAATGAGCAGTTCTTC; CDR3: CASSLNHPRGYNEQFF
J: TRBJ1-1; D: -; V: TRBV27; size: -; DNA: TGTGCCAGCAGTTTATGGCAGAACACTGAAGCTTTCTTT; CDR3: CASSLWQNTEAFF
J: TRBJ2-7; D: TRBD2; V: TRBV2; size: -; DNA: TGTGCCAGCAGTGAAAGTAGGCTAGCGGACTCTTACTACGAGCAGTACTTC; CDR3: CASSESRLADSYYEQYF
J: TRBJ2-7; D: -; V: TRBV11-3; size: -; DNA: TGTGCCAGCAGCTTAGAGCCAGATTACGAGCAGTACTTC; CDR3: CASSLEPDYEQYF